What follows are 27 T cell receptor beta chains derived from one specimen sequenced in a study of regulatory T cells in long-lasting Graves disease. Construction of TCR beta libraries relied on iRepertoire HTBI primers and on Arm-PCR targeting CDR3 regions. TCRdb reanalysed the multiplex PCR reads using MiXCR and keeps one entry per CDR3 protein. The table includes approximately 360,000 distinct CDR3 sequences, 20% to 25% detected once. Regarding time point: persistent/refractory GD, antithyroid drugs over 5 years with positive TRAb. TCR sequences were obtained from RNA taken from PBMCs. The sequences come from peripheral blood mononuclear cells (PBMCs), collected when the disease was refractory, from a patient treated with antithyroid drugs. The receptors here all came from a woman in her thirties or forties with Graves disease.

A few counts support this clonotype. The chain joins TRBV5-1 to TRBJ2-2; tentative D call: TRBD1 (6 bases). Germline V gives CDR1 SGHRS, CDR2 YFSETQ. This CDR3 spans 15 amino acids. Trimming shortened V by 5 bases and J by 6 bases, and 17 bases separated the two germline ends. The CDR3 spells CASRLQGAVAGELFF. The CDR3 DNA reads TGCGCCAGCAGGCTACAGGGTGCAGTGGCCGGGGAGCTGTTTTTT.

This clonotype has ten or more counts. The CDR3 region has the DNA TGTGCCATGCCGGGAGGGATGGAAGAGACCCAGTACTTC. This codes for CAMPGGMEETQYF. V usage is TRBV5-5 and J usage is TRBJ2-5, with 8 nucleotides matching TRBD2. The CDR3 runs to 13 residues. V dropped 9 bases and J dropped 3; count of bases not matched to a gene: 7. Per germline, CDR1 SGHKS and CDR2 YYEKEE (reference sequence).

This clonotype was counted between two and nine times. The CDR3 DNA is TGCGCCAGCAGCTGGACTCAGCGGGAGAAGGCCGAGCAGTACTTC. This sequence encodes CASSWTQREKAEQYF. The V call is TRBV5-1, the J call TRBJ2-7, with 8 bases identical to TRBD2. CDR3 length: 15 amino acids. Germline-derived CDR1 and CDR2 are SGHRS and YFSETQ. V shed 3 bases and J 6 bases; nucleotides not matched to a gene: 11.

Note on this clonotype: With a much larger clone just one base away, this may be a read error. The conserved closing phenylalanine or tryptophan is absent in this CDR3, likely reflecting a read error. The chain is built from TRBV20-1 and TRBJ2-1, with 9 bases identical to TRBD2. J gave up 6 bases and V 3 bases, and 6 bases lay outside the gene matches. The CDR3 has 14 amino acids. Germline V gives CDR1 DFQATT, CDR2 SNEGSKA (reference sequence). The CDR3 sequence: CSASSGRRPNEQFL. The DNA of the CDR3 is TGCAGTGCTAGTAGCGGGAGACGCCCCAATGAGCAGTTCCTC.

This clonotype was found many times. The chain links TRBV27 to TRBJ1-2; 7 bases are a match to TRBD1. J gave up 8 bases and V 0 bases, and 9 bases lay outside the gene matches. The V gene's germline CDR1 is MNHEY and CDR2 SMNVEV (reference sequence). The CDR3 extends over 15 amino acids. In DNA, the CDR3 is TGTGCCAGCAGTTTATCGCACAGGGGCGTGGGAGGCTACACCTTC. Translated, it gives CASSLSHRGVGGYTF.

The V gene is TRBV10-3, the J gene TRBJ2-2; 7 bases are shared with TRBD1. The CDR3 runs to 17 residues. Germline assignment: CDR1 ENHRY and CDR2 SYGVKD. Unmatched junction bases numbered 8, after V lost 3 bases and J lost 1 base. DNA of the CDR3: TGTGCCATCAGTGATCCGACAGGGTTCTGGAACACCGGGGAGCTGTTTTTT. Translation: CAISDPTGFWNTGELFF.

This clonotype came up many times. V and J are TRBV6-1 and TRBJ2-7, with TRBD2 matching 10 bases. CDR1 and CDR2 from the germline V gene are MNHNS and SASEGT. The trim removed 5 bases at V and 5 bases at J, leaving 9 bases unmatched. The CDR3 has 15 amino acids. The CDR3 DNA reads as TGTGCCAGCAGTCTCACAAGGCTAGCGGGAGACGAGCAGTACTTC. Its protein is CASSLTRLAGDEQYF.

A note on this clonotype: A read error is possible here, since a much larger clone lies one base away. The CDR3 loop is CASSSDRRAKKLFF. CDR3 bases: TGTGCCAGCAGCTCGGACCGTCGAGCTAAAAAACTGTTTTTT. This chain joins TRBV28 and TRBJ1-4; no reliable D call. The V end was cut by 6 bases, the J end by 9 bases, with 17 bases between. CDR3 length equals 14 residues. Germline V gene data show CDR1 as MDHEN and CDR2 as SYDVKM.

The chain employs TRBV2 and TRBJ2-1, with 14 bases fitting TRBD2. V gave up 0 bases and J gave up 0 bases; unmatched junction bases: 7. Germline V CDR1 and CDR2: SNHLY, FYNNEI. The CDR3 is made up of 20 amino acids. CDR3 loop: CASSEAGLAGAPRSYNEQFF. The CDR3 DNA is TGTGCCAGCAGTGAAGCGGGACTAGCGGGAGCCCCCCGCTCCTACAATGAGCAGTTCTTC.

Details on this clonotype: A much larger clone differs from this one at a single base, so this may be a read error. The conserved closing phenylalanine or tryptophan is absent in this CDR3, likely reflecting a read error. V gene TRBV2 combines with J gene TRBJ2-5; 12 bases align to TRBD2. Trimming removed 4 bases from V and 0 bases from J; junction bases left unmatched: 9. Germline V gives CDR1 SNHLY, CDR2 FYNNEI. The CDR3 contains 18 residues. The CDR3 sequence: CASSALGLAGRYQETQYS. The CDR3 nucleotides are TGTGCCAGCAGTGCCCTGGGACTAGCGGGCCGTTACCAAGAGACCCAGTACTCC.

The chain recombines TRBV20-1 with TRBJ2-2; 7 bases map to TRBD2. Germline CDR1 and CDR2: DFQATT and SNEGSKA (reference sequence). Trimming at V came to 3 bases and at J to 9 bases, leaving 16 bases not matched to a gene. This CDR3 has 16 residues. The CDR3 DNA reads as TGCAGTGCTAGCCCCCCCGGCGGGAGAGCTTTCCGGGAGCTGTTTTTT. This sequence encodes CSASPPGGRAFRELFF.

The gene calls are TRBV20-1 and TRBJ1-4; possible D gene TRBD1, 5 bases. Germline assignment: CDR1 DFQATT and CDR2 SNEGSKA (reference sequence). This CDR3 has 15 residues. Between the trimmed V and J ends, which lost 1 base and 4 bases, there was a span of 13 bases. For the CDR3, the DNA is TGCAGTGCTAGAGTGGCGGGACGGAGTAATGAAAAACTGTTTTTT. This translates into CSARVAGRSNEKLFF.

CDR3 DNA: TGTGCCAGCAGTTATAGCCCCGGCGGGACGGATTCCTACGAGCAGTACTTC. Amino acids: CASSYSPGGTDSYEQYF. The genes are TRBV6-5 and TRBJ2-7; a possible D gene is TRBD2 (6 bases). The V gene's germline CDR1 is MNHEY and CDR2 SVGAGI. V was trimmed by 3 bases and J by 1 base, leaving 19 bases between them. This CDR3 is 17 amino acids long.

The chain recombines TRBV29-1 with TRBJ2-1; D may be TRBD1 or TRBD2 (5 bases each). The CDR3 runs to 15 residues. Germline CDR1 and CDR2: SQVTM and ANQGSEA. The germline V and J ends were trimmed by 5 bases and 7 bases, with 21 bases remaining between them. The CDR3 region is CSVSGTAPGINEQFF. CDR3 nucleotides: TGCAGCGTTTCTGGGACGGCGCCAGGGATAAATGAGCAGTTCTTC.

Concerning this clonotype: A much larger clonotype is one base distant, so this may be a read error. The chain recombines TRBV29-1 with TRBJ1-3; D is ambiguous. Germline-derived CDR1 and CDR2 are SQVTM and ANQGSEA. There are 13 residues in the CDR3. This CDR3 is CSVESVPGNTVYF. The DNA of the CDR3 is TGCAGCGTCGAGTCCGTCCCTGGAAACACCGTATATTTT.

This clonotype was found many times. The chain links TRBV27 to TRBJ1-1; tentatively, D is TRBD1 (6 bases). Germline lookup yields CDR1 MNHEY and CDR2 SMNVEV (reference sequence). This CDR3 region has 12 residues. Trimming took 3 bases from V and 8 from J, leaving 10 bases between them. The CDR3 DNA reads as TGTGCCAGCAGTTTTCAAGGGGGGGAAGCTTTCTTT. It specifies CASSFQGGEAFF.

This chain connects TRBV9 to TRBJ2-1; 7 bases line up with TRBD2. The CDR3 is 16 residues long. J lost 0 bases, V lost 0 bases, and 3 bases had no gene match. Germline V CDR1 and CDR2: SGDLS, YYNGEE. Here the CDR3 reads CASSVEGGSSYNEQFF. CDR3 nucleotides: TGTGCCAGCAGCGTAGAAGGCGGGAGCTCCTACAATGAGCAGTTCTTC.

Many counts were recorded for this clonotype. The chain employs TRBV28 and TRBJ1-2; unclear D gene. V lost 1 base, J lost 4 bases, and 19 bases lay in between. The CDR3 runs to 17 residues. Germline-derived CDR1 and CDR2 are MDHEN and SYDVKM. The CDR3 sequence is CASSLSVQLKGIYGYTF. CDR3 in DNA: TGTGCCAGCAGTTTATCCGTTCAATTAAAGGGAATCTATGGCTACACCTTC.

This clonotype was counted between two and nine times. The chain has TRBV3-1 and TRBJ1-5, with unresolved D. This CDR3 spans 14 amino acids. V was shortened by 4 bases and J by 3 bases, with 10 bases between the two germline ends. Germline-derived CDR1 and CDR2 are LGHDT and YNNKEL (reference sequence). The CDR3 DNA reads TGTGCCAGCAGCCTCGGACGGATCAATCAGCCCCAGCATTTT. It is translated as CASSLGRINQPQHF.

The genes are TRBV6-1 and TRBJ1-1; D perhaps matches TRBD1 (6 bases). Germline V gives CDR1 MNHNS, CDR2 SASEGT. Trimming stripped 3 bases from V and 1 base from J, with 12 bases between. The CDR3 length is 15 residues. The CDR3 loop is CASSDTGTRNTEAFF. CDR3 nucleotide sequence: TGTGCCAGCAGTGATACCGGGACACGGAACACTGAAGCTTTCTTT.

The CDR3 DNA follows: TGTGCCAGCTCAAACGGACAGAACGAGCAGTACTTC. This codes for CASSNGQNEQYF. The V and J genes are TRBV18 and TRBJ2-7; a possible D gene is TRBD1 (6 bases). This CDR3 contains 12 residues. Germline V gene lookup returns CDR1 KGHSH and CDR2 LQKENI. V was shortened by 5 bases and J by 5 bases, with 10 bases between the two germline ends.

Ten or more counts support this clonotype. The CDR3 protein is CASSEMAENIQYF. CDR3 coding DNA: TGTGCCAGCAGTGAAATGGCGGAAAACATTCAGTACTTC. The chain couples TRBV2 to TRBJ2-4; D uncertain. Deletions cut 2 bases from V and 5 bases from J, with 7 bases between. Germline V gene sequence: CDR1 SNHLY, CDR2 FYNNEI. The CDR3 has 13 residues.

Ten or more counts support this clonotype. The chain employs TRBV7-8 and TRBJ2-7; D is undetermined. CDR1 is SGHVS and CDR2 is FQNEAQ in the germline V gene. The CDR3 covers 15 residues. Trimming stripped 5 bases from V and 5 bases from J, with 19 bases between. The CDR3 region has the DNA TGTGCCAGCAGCCCTAAGACGGTAGGGTCCGACGAGCAGTACTTC. Amino acid sequence: CASSPKTVGSDEQYF.

This clonotype appeared a few times. This sequence joins TRBV28 and TRBJ2-3; 7 nucleotides agree with TRBD2. The CDR3 has 14 amino acids. The V and J ends lost 6 bases and 12 bases, in that order; junction bases with no gene match: 15. Germline loops: CDR1 MDHEN, CDR2 SYDVKM. The CDR3 loop is CASSVAGAGDGQYF. For the CDR3, the DNA is TGTGCCAGCAGCGTCGCGGGAGCCGGTGACGGACAGTATTTT.

This clonotype was seen a few times. CDR3 protein: CASSNRGYNEQFF. CDR3 DNA sequence: TGTGCCAGCTCGAATAGGGGTTACAATGAGCAGTTCTTC. V and J are TRBV11-2 and TRBJ2-1; D might be TRBD1 (5 bases). This CDR3 has 13 amino acids. V shed 8 bases and J shed 4 bases, with 12 bases lying between them. Germline CDR1 is SGHAT and CDR2 is FQNNGV.

This clonotype was recorded many times. V gene TRBV28 combines with J gene TRBJ1-5; possible D gene TRBD1, 6 bases. The CDR3 is made up of 17 amino acids. V was cut by 7 bases and J by 0 bases, with 19 bases left in between. Germline-derived CDR1 and CDR2 are MDHEN and SYDVKM. CDR3 bases: TGTGCCAGCAAACCTCTGGGGGGGGGCTATAGCAATCAGCCCCAGCATTTT. This translates into CASKPLGGGYSNQPQHF.

This chain links TRBV5-1 with TRBJ2-2; TRBD2 is a possible D gene (5 bases). The ends were cut back, 5 bases at V and 6 bases at J, with 14 bases in the middle. The CDR3 is made up of 14 amino acids. Germline values: CDR1 SGHRS, CDR2 YFSETQ. This CDR3 is CASRLTLASGELFF. The CDR3 coding sequence is TGCGCCAGCAGACTTACCTTAGCGTCCGGGGAGCTGTTTTTT.